This TCR beta chain was observed in a study of T cell clonotyping in hematopoietic cell transplantation. The study's findings and limits: After transplant, recipient diversity fell while pathologically expanded clonotypes grew through day 180. At the given depth, recipient repertoires were over 95% de novo clonotypes.

Points on this clone: Its antigen is currently unknown.

Recipients were bled about 28 days pretransplant and at posttransplant days 30, 100, 180. Sequenced by immunoSEQ multiplex PCR; TCRdb stores in-frame clones only, minus some. Of 7,000 or so clones in the sample, 70% to 90% were seen once. V lost 2 bases and J lost 2, with 17 bases in between. The CDR3 sequence is 16 residues long. The V gene's germline CDR1 is SGHNT and CDR2 YYREEE (reference sequence). The sequenced sample was PBMCs, obtained 30 days after allogeneic stem cell transplant. The V gene is TRBV5-4, the J gene TRBJ2-7; TRBD2 is a possible D gene (6 bases). The TCR was taken from a female patient between 50 and 60 years old who had an allogeneic stem cell transplant from an unrelated donor, so the T cells may come from the graft donor. Some clones in this sample may be carry-over from other donors' samples. As DNA, the CDR3 is TGTGCCAGCAGCTTTACAAGAAGGACTAAGCCCTACGAGCAGTACTTC. This sequence encodes CASSFTRRTKPYEQYF.